One and the same sample provided the 26 T cell receptor beta chains below, sequenced in a study of blood T cell repertoires in COVID-19. Data came from immunoSEQ multiplex PCR; TCRdb stores just in-frame clones and leaves some out. The profile covers about 170,000 clones, with about 86% appearing a single time and roughly 9.7% taken by the ten largest. Sequencing was performed on peripheral blood. These receptors were taken from an older woman with COVID-19, enrolled during active disease.

The gene calls are TRBV9 and TRBJ2-7; D may be TRBD2 (6 bases). CDR1 and CDR2 from the germline V gene are SGDLS and YYNGEE. V was clipped by 3 bases and J by 0 bases, with 13 bases between them. The CDR3 spans 15 residues. Written as DNA, the CDR3 is TGTGCCAGCAGCGGAGACGACGGGAGCTCCTACGAGCAGTACTTC. Protein: CASSGDDGSSYEQYF.

The genes are TRBV19 and TRBJ1-2; TRBD1 matches 12 bases. CDR1 and CDR2 (germline): LNHDA, SQIVND (reference sequence). CDR3 length: 16 amino acids. Trimming took 5 bases from V and 4 from J; bases not matched to a gene: 8. In nucleotides, the CDR3 is TGTGCCAGTAGTCCCACCGGGACAGGGGGCCTCTATGGCTACACCTTC. Translated, it gives CASSPTGTGGLYGYTF.

This clone has more than one count but fewer than ten. This rearrangement joins TRBV6-5 to TRBJ2-7; possibly TRBD2 for D (5 bases). Germline V lookup: CDR1 MNHEY, CDR2 SVGAGI. This CDR3 region has 15 residues. V shed 1 base and J shed 0 bases, with 10 bases lying between them. The CDR3 loop is CASSYYLRASYEQYF. CDR3 DNA sequence: TGTGCCAGCAGTTACTATCTGCGGGCCTCCTACGAGCAGTACTTC.

The J gene is TRBJ2-2, the V gene TRBV28; 9 bases are a match to TRBD2. The CDR3 is 19 amino acids. After removal of 7 bases from V and 2 bases from J, the junction contained 17 bases not matched to a gene. Germline assignment: CDR1 MDHEN and CDR2 SYDVKM. The CDR3 region is CASTRWASGDLFNTGELFF. The CDR3 nucleotides are TGTGCCAGCACCCGGTGGGCTAGCGGGGACTTATTCAACACCGGGGAGCTGTTTTTT. The full variable domain, rest sourced from reference TRBV28 and TRBJ2-2, is DVKVTQSSRYLVKRTGEKVFLECVQDMDHENMFWYRQDPGLGLRLIYFSYDVKMKEKGDIPEGYSVSREKKERFSLILESASTNQTSMYLCASTRWASGDLFNTGELFFGEGSRLTVL.

This rearrangement joins TRBV5-1 to TRBJ2-5, with 9 nucleotides matching TRBD2. In germline, CDR1 is SGHRS, CDR2 YFSETQ. The CDR3 runs to 19 residues. V was pared by 1 base and J by 4 bases, with 17 bases of the junction left unmatched. The CDR3 DNA reads TGCGCCAGCAGCTTGAGGCCGCTAGCGGGATTATCTAGGGTAGAGACCCAGTACTTC. It encodes CASSLRPLAGLSRVETQYF.

The chain has TRBV3-1 (or the pseudogene TRBV3-2) and TRBJ2-2; 9 nucleotides align to TRBD2. The CDR3 length is 17 residues. V was pared by 4 bases and J by 0 bases, with 6 bases of the junction left unmatched. Germline V gene sequence: CDR1 LGHDT, CDR2 YNNKEL (reference sequence). The CDR3 here is CASSPRLAGTNTGELFF. The CDR3 bases are TGTGCCAGCAGCCCGAGGCTAGCGGGAACGAACACCGGGGAGCTGTTTTTT.

J is TRBJ1-3 and V is TRBV6-1; the D is unclear. V was trimmed by 2 bases and J by 0 bases, leaving 8 bases between them. CDR3 length equals 15 residues. The germline V gene encodes CDR1 MNHNS and CDR2 SASEGT. The CDR3 sequence is CASSELLSSGNTIYF. DNA of the CDR3: TGTGCCAGCAGTGAACTACTTTCCTCTGGAAACACCATATATTTT.

In this sample, this clone turned up many times. The genes are TRBV4-1 and TRBJ1-5, with D unresolved. The CDR3 runs 14 residues. The V end lost 2 bases, the J end lost 2 bases, and 7 bases lay between the germline ends. The germline CDR1 and CDR2 sequences are MGHRA and YSYEKL. The CDR3 protein is CASSQTMGNQPQHF. For the CDR3, the DNA is TGCGCCAGCAGCCAAACTATGGGCAATCAGCCCCAGCATTTT.

The genes are TRBV18 and TRBJ1-2; the D is unclear. Trimming pared 6 bases from V and 4 bases from J, leaving 6 bases between. The germline gives CDR1 KGHSH, CDR2 LQKENI. The CDR3 loop spans 11 amino acids. CDR3 in DNA: TGTGCCAGCTCCGAGGCCTATGGCTACACCTTC. It codes for CASSEAYGYTF.

This clone was detected only once. The V and J genes are TRBV19 and TRBJ2-3; D might be TRBD2 (5 bases). The V end was cut by 0 bases, the J end by 8 bases, with 9 bases between. Germline CDR1 reads LNHDA; CDR2 reads SQIVND (reference sequence). The CDR3 spans 13 residues. In nucleotides, the CDR3 is TGTGCCAGTAGTATAGATCATGGAGGTACGCAGTATTTT. Protein sequence: CASSIDHGGTQYF.

This clone was counted a single time. This chain links TRBV6-5 with TRBJ1-1; possible D gene TRBD1, 5 bases. V gave up 6 bases and J gave up 1 base, with 9 bases separating them. This CDR3 has 13 residues. The germline gives CDR1 MNHEY, CDR2 SVGAGI. CDR3 sequence reads: CASRPTGNTEAFF. The CDR3 DNA follows: TGTGCCAGCAGACCTACAGGGAACACTGAAGCTTTCTTT.

The chain has TRBV24-1 and TRBJ1-5, with D possibly matching TRBD1 (5 bases). The germline V and J ends were trimmed by 1 base and 5 bases, with 5 bases remaining between them. Germline V gene sequence: CDR1 KGHDR, CDR2 SFDVKD. This CDR3 comprises 13 residues. The CDR3 spells CATSDFRDQPQHF. In DNA, the CDR3 is TGTGCCACCAGTGATTTCAGGGATCAGCCCCAGCATTTT.

The chain uses TRBV20-1 and TRBJ1-2; no clear D gene. The germline gives CDR1 DFQATT, CDR2 SNEGSKA (reference sequence). This CDR3 has 11 amino acids. Trimming left V 6 bases short and J 1 base short, with 6 bases between. In DNA form, the CDR3 reads TGCAGTGCGGGCAGTAACTATGGCTACACCTTC. It encodes CSAGSNYGYTF.

The rearrangement links TRBV18 to TRBJ2-5; D might be TRBD2 (6 bases). This CDR3 has 15 residues. Germline lookup yields CDR1 KGHSH and CDR2 LQKENI. V was clipped by 4 bases and J by 3 bases, with 15 bases between them. CDR3 amino acids: CASSHSMVAEETQYF. Written as DNA, the CDR3 is TGTGCCAGCTCACACTCGATGGTAGCGGAAGAGACCCAGTACTTC. The full variable domain, with the rest looked up from reference TRBV18 and TRBJ2-5, is NAGVMQNPRHLVRRRGQEARLRCSPMKGHSHVYWYRQLPEEGLKFMVYLQKENIIDESGMPKERFSAEFPKEGPSILRIQQVVRGDSAAYFCASSHSMVAEETQYFGPGTRLLVL.

The chain recombines TRBV7-3 with TRBJ2-5; 9 nucleotides line up with TRBD1. CDR1 and CDR2 from the germline V gene are SGHTA and FQGTGA. This CDR3 has 16 amino acids. With 3 bases clipped from V and 4 bases from J, the junction kept 9 bases outside the gene matches. The CDR3 DNA is TGTGCCAGCAGCTTTTCCCCCGGACAGGGGAGAGAGACCCAGTACTTC. Encoded protein: CASSFSPGQGRETQYF. Full variable domain (remainder filled in from reference TRBV7-3 and TRBJ2-5): GAGVSQTPSNKVTEKGKYVELRCDPISGHTALYWYRQSLGQGPEFLIYFQGTGAADDSGLPNDRFFAVRPEGSVSTLKIQRTERGDSAVYLCASSFSPGQGRETQYFGPGTRLLVL.

V is TRBV3-1 (or the pseudogene TRBV3-2) and J is TRBJ2-3; TRBD2 matches 11 bases. The CDR3 runs to 16 residues. The ends lost 4 bases at V and 1 base at J; junction bases unmatched: 4. Per germline, CDR1 LGHDT and CDR2 YNNKEL (reference sequence). CDR3 sequence reads: CASSRGTSGRTDTQYF. The CDR3 DNA follows: TGTGCCAGCAGCCGAGGGACTAGCGGCCGCACAGATACGCAGTATTTT.

This chain uses TRBV3-1 (or the pseudogene TRBV3-2) with TRBJ2-7, with D possibly being TRBD1 (5 bases). Deletions cut 11 bases from V and 0 bases from J, with 14 bases between. CDR3 size: 13 residues. Germline V gives CDR1 LGHDT, CDR2 YNNKEL (reference sequence). The CDR3 region is CAGSTAPSYEQYF. CDR3 nucleotide sequence: TGTGCCGGCTCGACAGCCCCCTCCTACGAGCAGTACTTC.

The chain combines TRBV30 with TRBJ1-5; D not resolved. Germline CDR1 GTSNPN, CDR2 SVGIG (reference sequence). V was clipped by 1 base and J by 3 bases, with 10 bases between them. The CDR3 runs 14 residues. As DNA, the CDR3 is TGTGCCTGGAGTGCCGGCAGGTACAATCAGCCCCAGCATTTT. As protein: CAWSAGRYNQPQHF.

This clone has just one count. The rearrangement links TRBV5-1 to TRBJ1-1; D is perhaps TRBD1 (6 bases). Germline-derived CDR1 and CDR2 are SGHRS and YFSETQ. V lost 2 bases to trimming and J lost 1 base, with 12 bases between them. This CDR3 is 15 amino acids long. The CDR3 region has the DNA TGCGCCAGCAGCTTCTCAGGGGCAGGGAACACTGAAGCTTTCTTT. This codes for CASSFSGAGNTEAFF.

The chain uses TRBV7-9 and TRBJ1-6, with 9 bases that match TRBD1. V was clipped by 5 bases and J by 0 bases; unmatched bases: 8. CDR1 and CDR2 (germline): SEHNR, FQNEAQ (reference sequence). The CDR3 loop spans 18 amino acids. Here the CDR3 DNA reads TGTGCCAGCAGCATGAGGACAGGGGAAAGCTCCTATAATTCACCCCTCCACTTT. This sequence encodes CASSMRTGESSYNSPLHF.

The chain carries TRBV5-4 and TRBJ2-7; D possibly corresponds to TRBD1 (6 bases). Germline V gene data show CDR1 as SGHNT and CDR2 as YYREEE (reference sequence). The CDR3 consists of 16 residues. The V and J ends lost 4 bases and 0 bases respectively, with 17 bases between them. The CDR3 loop is CASSPRTGQTSYEQYF. In DNA form, the CDR3 reads TGTGCCAGCAGCCCCCGCACCGGACAGACCTCCTACGAGCAGTACTTC.

The rearrangement links TRBV7-3 to TRBJ2-1, with unresolved D. Germline assignment: CDR1 SGHTA and CDR2 FQGTGA. The CDR3 is 12 amino acids. Trimming stripped 5 bases from V and 12 bases from J, with 14 bases between. The CDR3, as DNA: TGTGCCAGCAGCCCCTCCGGGTCTGGGCAGTTCTTC. It codes for CASSPSGSGQFF.

The J gene is TRBJ2-2, the V gene TRBV5-5; 9 bases line up with TRBD1. CDR1 SGHKS and CDR2 YYEKEE come from the germline V gene (reference sequence). Unmatched junction bases numbered 3, after V lost 2 bases and J lost 4 bases. The CDR3 runs to 15 residues. The CDR3 sequence is CASSLTGGGTGELFF. The CDR3, as DNA: TGTGCCAGCAGCTTAACAGGGGGCGGCACCGGGGAGCTGTTTTTT. Full variable domain (remainder filled in from reference TRBV5-5 and TRBJ2-2): DAGVTQSPTHLIKTRGQQVTLRCSPISGHKSVSWYQQVLGQGPQFIFQYYEKEERGRGNFPDRFSARQFPNYSSELNVNALLLGDSALYLCASSLTGGGTGELFFGEGSRLTVL.

The chain joins TRBV29-1 to TRBJ2-1; possibly TRBD2 for D (6 bases). CDR1 is SQVTM, CDR2 ANQGSEA, per germline. CDR3 size: 14 residues. Trimming cost V 4 bases and J 9 bases, with 19 bases left between them. The CDR3 sequence: CSVAGGGIGGEQFF. The CDR3 DNA reads as TGCAGCGTTGCAGGAGGCGGGATCGGTGGTGAGCAGTTCTTC.

The V call is TRBV7-2, the J call TRBJ2-1; 7 nucleotides align to TRBD2. There are 12 residues in the CDR3. With 4 bases clipped from V and 13 bases from J, the junction kept 7 bases outside the gene matches. Germline CDR1 reads SGHTA; CDR2 reads FQGNSA. DNA of the CDR3: TGTGCCAGCAGCTGGGCCGGGACTAATCAGTTCTTC. Translation: CASSWAGTNQFF. Looking up the rest from reference TRBV7-2 and TRBJ2-1 gives the full variable domain: GAGVSQSPSNKVTEKGKDVELRCDPISGHTALYWYRQSLGQGLEFLIYFQGNSAPDKSGLPSDRFSAERTGGSVSTLTIQRTQQEDSAVYLCASSWAGTNQFFGPGTRLTVL.

The chain uses TRBV28 and TRBJ1-6; 8 bases align to TRBD1. CDR3 length: 14 amino acids. With 2 bases clipped from V and 7 bases from J, the junction kept 1 base outside the gene matches. From germline, CDR1 is MDHEN and CDR2 SYDVKM. CDR3 protein: CASSLRTGNSPLHF. The CDR3 DNA follows: TGTGCCAGCAGTTTAAGGACAGGGAATTCACCCCTCCACTTT.